This TCR beta chain was sequenced during a study of blood T cells in healthy people across ages. Study-level points and caveats: Age showed a roughly linear inverse relationship with TCR beta diversity per million T cells.

A second PCR of 7 to 11 cycles used a sample-barcoded 5' primer and a J-beta primer mix. Each CDR3 protein gets one entry after TCRdb re-called the 5' RACE reads with MiXCR. The sample includes roughly 1,500,000 distinct CDR3 sequences, roughly 32% of them seen just once. Note on this clonotype: Its antigen is unidentified.

The length of the CDR3 is 13 residues. CDR1 and CDR2 (germline): SNHLY, FYNNEI. Trimming took 4 bases from V and 6 from J, leaving 12 bases between them. The TCR comes from a woman aged 25 to 39 in good health. Material: blood. This rearrangement joins TRBV2 to TRBJ1-2; D is unclear. CDR3 DNA sequence: TGTGCCAGCAGTGCTGCGGGCTTGGATGGCTACACCTTC. Protein sequence: CASSAAGLDGYTF.